This TCR beta chain is from a study of cytomegalovirus exposure and HLA in healthy donors. Findings and caveats of the study: The study put some 160 TCR beta chains on its list as cytomegalovirus-associated. In vitro testing confirmed a few CMV-associated chains as specific for CMV antigens.

The method was immunoSEQ multiplex PCR; TCRdb's version includes in-frame clones alone and lacks a portion of them. The table has fewer than 200,000 clones, roughly 89% seen once. V shed 3 bases, J shed 9 bases, and the junction held 10 bases outside the gene matches. The CDR3 runs 15 residues. Germline V lookup: CDR1 MNHEY, CDR2 SMNVEV (reference sequence). On this clone itself: The antigen is unknown.

This chain joins TRBV27 and TRBJ2-5, with 10 bases aligning to TRBD2. The receptor was derived from a woman aged 30 to 39 in good health and CMV-seronegative. Material for sequencing was PBMCs. Here the CDR3 reads CASSLSGGAGWAQYF. In DNA, the CDR3 is TGTGCCAGCAGTTTGAGCGGGGGGGCCGGGTGGGCCCAGTACTTC.